These 14 T cell receptor beta chains were all obtained from the same sample, sequenced in a study of response to subunit inactivated influenza vaccine. Via MiXCR, TCRdb re-called the RT-PCR reads, giving one row per CDR3 protein. The table includes around 520,000 distinct CDR3 sequences, roughly 12% detected once. The sequences come from PBMCs from blood, collected on the day of vaccination. The receptor source for this set is a man in his fifties or sixties who received an inactivated influenza vaccine.

With regard to this clonotype: Being one base from a much bigger clone, this may be a read error. The chain uses TRBV29-1 and TRBJ1-5; tentative D call: TRBD1 (5 bases). Trimming left V 4 bases short and J 3 bases short, with 13 bases between. CDR1 is SQVTM, CDR2 ANQGSEA, per germline. The CDR3 extends over 14 amino acids. The CDR3 region is CSVVGTGANQPQHF. The CDR3 DNA reads as TGCAGCGTTGTTGGGACGGGCGCCAATCAGCCCCAGCATTTT.

The gene calls are TRBV7-2 and TRBJ2-7; 12 nucleotides match TRBD1. Germline V gene data show CDR1 as SGHTA and CDR2 as FQGNSA. The V gene end was trimmed by 1 base and the J gene end by 12 bases; junction bases not matched to a gene: 13. The CDR3 has 16 amino acids. The CDR3: CASSLGMGTGGVSTYF. CDR3 sequence (DNA): TGTGCCAGCAGCTTAGGGATGGGGACAGGGGGCGTTAGTACGTACTTC.

This clonotype was seen many times. The genes are TRBV5-1 and TRBJ1-5, with 10 bases lining up with TRBD1. V shed 3 bases, J shed 4 bases, and the junction held 4 bases outside the gene matches. The germline V gene has CDR1 SGHRS and CDR2 YFSETQ. The CDR3 covers 15 residues. CDR3 residues: CASSSGQGENQPQHF. The CDR3 DNA reads TGCGCCAGCAGCTCCGGACAGGGGGAAAATCAGCCCCAGCATTTT.

This clonotype was counted only a few times. The chain links TRBV29-1 to TRBJ2-2; D uncertain. The V gene lost 5 bases and the J gene lost 2 bases, with 9 bases spanning the gap. Germline-derived CDR1 and CDR2 are SQVTM and ANQGSEA. This CDR3 spans 13 amino acids. The CDR3 DNA follows: TGCAGCGTTTCAGACACCAACACCGGGGAGCTGTTTTTT. Protein: CSVSDTNTGELFF.

This clonotype was seen more than once but under ten times. The chain employs TRBV13 and TRBJ2-7, with D possibly being TRBD2 (7 bases). CDR3 size: 14 residues. V lost 3 bases to trimming and J lost 6 bases, with 15 bases between them. Germline assignment: CDR1 PRHDT and CDR2 FYEKMQ (reference sequence). This chain's CDR3 is CASSLGRGPFEQYF. The CDR3 DNA follows: TGTGCCAGCAGCTTGGGGCGGGGGCCCTTCGAGCAGTACTTC.

The chain combines TRBV14 with TRBJ2-5; the D gene is possibly TRBD2 (6 bases). V lost 2 bases, J lost 3 bases, and 16 bases lay in between. Germline V gives CDR1 SGHDN, CDR2 FVKESK. The CDR3 runs 16 residues. DNA for the CDR3: TGTGCCAGCAGCCAATATACCTTGAGGAGGGAAGAGACCCAGTACTTC. Protein: CASSQYTLRREETQYF.

This clonotype was picked up many times. The chain employs TRBV20-1 and TRBJ2-1; TRBD2 matches 12 bases. The J segment lost 8 bases and the V segment lost 7 bases, leaving 12 bases of the junction unmatched. The V gene's germline CDR1 is DFQATT and CDR2 SNEGSKA (reference sequence). The CDR3 has 15 residues. The CDR3 region is CSVARTSGMRDEQFF. The CDR3 DNA follows: TGCAGTGTCGCAAGGACTAGCGGGATGAGGGATGAGCAGTTCTTC.

The chain links TRBV7-3 to TRBJ2-1; maybe TRBD2 (5 bases). CDR1 and CDR2 (germline): SGHTA, FQGTGA. V lost 3 bases, J lost 3 bases, and 12 bases lay in between. The CDR3 consists of 15 residues. The CDR3 is CASSFSSRGYNEQFF. CDR3 coding DNA: TGTGCCAGCAGCTTCTCTAGCAGAGGCTACAATGAGCAGTTCTTC. The full variable domain, in which reference TRBV7-3 and TRBJ2-1 provide the parts outside the CDR3, is GAGVSQTPSNKVTEKGKYVELRCDPISGHTALYWYRQSLGQGPEFLIYFQGTGAADDSGLPNDRFFAVRPEGSVSTLKIQRTERGDSAVYLCASSFSSRGYNEQFFGPGTRLTVL.

This clonotype has more than one count but fewer than ten. The CDR3 protein is CASSSRLAGGGETQYF. DNA of the CDR3: TGTGCCAGCAGCTCCCGACTAGCGGGGGGGGGAGAGACCCAGTACTTC. The J gene is TRBJ2-5, the V gene TRBV5-5; 14 nucleotides agree with TRBD2. CDR3 length equals 16 residues. With 3 bases clipped from V and 4 bases from J, the junction kept 5 bases outside the gene matches. Germline V lookup: CDR1 SGHKS, CDR2 YYEKEE (reference sequence).

V gene TRBV11-2 combines with J gene TRBJ2-7; possibly TRBD1 for D (5 bases). Germline CDR1 and CDR2: SGHAT and FQNNGV. This CDR3 region has 15 residues. Between the trimmed V and J ends, which lost 1 base and 0 bases, there was a span of 10 bases. In DNA form, the CDR3 reads TGTGCCAGCAGCTTAGGGGGCCTGGACTCCTACGAGCAGTACTTC. This encodes CASSLGGLDSYEQYF.

In this sample, this clonotype turned up a few times. The rearrangement joins TRBV7-2 to TRBJ2-3, with 7 bases matching TRBD2. CDR3 length: 17 amino acids. CDR1 and CDR2 (germline): SGHTA, FQGNSA. With V trimmed by 2 bases and J by 5 bases, 13 bases remained unmatched. DNA for the CDR3: TGTGCCAGCAGCTTAAGCGGAACCCCCGGGAGGATAGATACGCAGTATTTT. Translated, it gives CASSLSGTPGRIDTQYF.

This clonotype came up many times. The gene calls are TRBV5-1 and TRBJ2-1, with 13 positions matching TRBD2. V lost 9 bases, J lost 7 bases, and 7 bases stayed unmatched. This CDR3 is 14 amino acids long. The germline gives CDR1 SGHRS, CDR2 YFSETQ. CDR3 DNA sequence: TGCGCCACCAAAGGGACTAGCGGGATTAATGAGCAGTTCTTC. This encodes CATKGTSGINEQFF.

This chain connects TRBV29-1 to TRBJ2-7; 9 positions match TRBD2. The CDR3 totals 15 residues. The ends lost 0 bases at V and 4 bases at J; junction bases unmatched: 7. Germline V CDR1 and CDR2: SQVTM, ANQGSEA. CDR3 in amino acids: CSVEDRLAGLYEQYF. DNA of the CDR3: TGCAGCGTTGAAGATCGTCTAGCGGGGCTTTACGAGCAGTACTTC.

The chain joins TRBV6-4 to TRBJ2-1; TRBD2 aligns across 7 bases. Germline assignment: CDR1 MRHNA and CDR2 SNTAGT. The CDR3 is 17 residues long. The V gene end was trimmed by 5 bases and the J gene end by 0 bases; junction bases not matched to a gene: 10. The CDR3 coding sequence is TGTGCCAGCAGTCCTTTTAGTGGGAGGGGCTCCTACAATGAGCAGTTCTTC. Its protein is CASSPFSGRGSYNEQFF.